A single sample is the source of the 5 T cell receptor beta chains below, sequenced in a study of spatial heterogeneity in lung cancer. TCRdb itself ran the 5' RACE reads through MiXCR, one entry per CDR3 protein. Found here are some 120,000 distinct CDR3 sequences, more than 9% of them singletons; the top ten hold approximately 17%. Time point denoted: blood at routine non-recurrence follow-up after resection. Extraction of whole RNA from tumor, nontumor lung or frozen PBMC preceded unsorted sequencing. Sequenced here: PBMCs, sampled at follow-up. The receptors stem from a male donor with early-stage non-small cell lung cancer.

This clonotype has ten or more counts. The chain couples TRBV6-5 to TRBJ2-7, with 8 positions matching TRBD1. The V and J ends lost 6 bases and 3 bases, in that order; junction bases with no gene match: 7. This CDR3 region has 14 residues. Looked up from germline, CDR1 is MNHEY and CDR2 is SVGAGI. CDR3 in amino acids: CASRGTGRGYEQYF. In nucleotides, the CDR3 is TGTGCCAGCAGGGGGACAGGCCGGGGCTACGAGCAGTACTTC.

The V and J genes are TRBV5-1 and TRBJ2-5; D is undetermined. V shed 0 bases and J shed 2 bases, with 5 bases lying between them. Germline V lookup: CDR1 SGHRS, CDR2 YFSETQ. This CDR3 has 13 amino acids. The CDR3 DNA follows: TGCGCCAGCAGCTTGGCCGATCAAGAGACCCAGTACTTC. This encodes CASSLADQETQYF.

The CDR3 DNA sequence: TGTGCCAGCGCGCGACAGACCAACTTCGGATCCTATAATTCACCCCTCCACTTT. Translation gives CASARQTNFGSYNSPLHF. This chain links TRBV27 with TRBJ1-6; D might be TRBD1 (5 bases). V was trimmed by 8 bases and J by 1 base, leaving 21 bases between them. Germline assignment: CDR1 MNHEY and CDR2 SMNVEV (reference sequence). This CDR3 is built from 18 residues.

The chain couples TRBV7-9 to TRBJ1-4, with a weak D call TRBD1 (5 bases). CDR1 is SEHNR, CDR2 FQNEAQ, per germline (reference sequence). V shed 5 bases and J shed 0 bases, with 22 bases lying between them. This CDR3 has 19 residues. As DNA, the CDR3 is TGTGCCAGCAGCCTCACAGGCGCGGATCCCTATGCAACTAATGAAAAACTGTTTTTT. Its protein is CASSLTGADPYATNEKLFF.

In this sample, this clonotype turned up many times. This sequence joins TRBV4-2 and TRBJ2-5; D is perhaps TRBD1 (7 bases). The CDR3 sequence is 17 residues long. Looked up from germline, CDR1 is LGHNA and CDR2 is YNFKEQ. The germline V and J ends were trimmed by 0 bases and 0 bases, with 14 bases remaining between them. CDR3 protein: CASSQDGPGGYQETQYF. As DNA, the CDR3 is TGTGCCAGCAGCCAAGACGGGCCAGGGGGGTACCAAGAGACCCAGTACTTC.